This T cell receptor (beta chain) came from a study of blood T cell repertoires in COVID-19. Individuals aged 18 to 89 years were recruited from 24 US areas. Sequencing used immunoSEQ multiplex PCR; TCRdb keeps in-frame clones, though not all of them. The sample consists of 250,000 to 350,000 clones, 80% to 90% of them appearing once. V shed 7 bases, J shed 6 bases, and the junction held 9 bases outside the gene matches. Per germline, CDR1 MNHEY and CDR2 SVGAGI. The length of the CDR3 is 13 residues. This TCR was sampled from a young woman who had recovered from COVID-19. The J gene is TRBJ2-7, the V gene TRBV6-5, with 7 positions matching TRBD1. Sequencing was carried out using PBMCs or T cells enriched from blood (not recorded which). CDR3 amino acids: CASKRTGPPEQYF. In DNA form, the CDR3 reads TGTGCCAGCAAAAGGACAGGACCTCCCGAGCAGTACTTC.